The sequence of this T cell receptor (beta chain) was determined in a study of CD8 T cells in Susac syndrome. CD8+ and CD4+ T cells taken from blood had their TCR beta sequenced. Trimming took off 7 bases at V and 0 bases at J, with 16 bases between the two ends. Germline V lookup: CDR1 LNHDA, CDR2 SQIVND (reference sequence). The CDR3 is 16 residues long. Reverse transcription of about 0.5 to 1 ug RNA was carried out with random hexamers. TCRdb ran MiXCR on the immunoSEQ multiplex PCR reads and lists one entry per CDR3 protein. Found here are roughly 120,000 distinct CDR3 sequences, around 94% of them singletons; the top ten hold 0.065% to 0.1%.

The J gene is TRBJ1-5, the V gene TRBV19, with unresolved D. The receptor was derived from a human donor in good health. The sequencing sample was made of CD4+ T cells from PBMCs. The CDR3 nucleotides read TGTGCCAGTAACCCGAACGGACGATATAGCAATCAGCCCCAGCATTTT. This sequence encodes CASNPNGRYSNQPQHF.